Included here is one TCR beta chain sequence, with context. Germline CDR1 SGHAT, CDR2 FQNNGV. The V end lost 1 base, the J end lost 4 bases, and 10 bases lay between the germline ends. The length of the CDR3 is 14 residues. The entry originates in a study of blood T cell repertoires in COVID-19. Study information: Spain, Italy and the United States supplied samples that represented acute and convalescent COVID-19. Nucleic acid was either cDNA or gDNA, and it came from T cells, B-cell-depleted T cells, or PBMCs.

Source study methods: Using reference gene primer amplification, nucleated cell counts were estimated. Profiling relied on immunoSEQ multiplex PCR, and the TCRdb table lists in-frame clones only, not all of them. That table gives V, J and clone size, and the DNA gave D and trimming. Counted here are some 200,000 clones, about 90% occurring once; the ten biggest clones make up roughly 1.2%. V usage is TRBV11-2 and J usage is TRBJ1-1; D gene uncertain. The sample was peripheral blood. The clonotype was recovered from a man aged 25-45 years with acute or convalescent COVID-19. CDR3 sequence: CASSLAGRGTEAFF. The CDR3 nucleotides read TGTGCCAGCAGCTTAGCCGGCCGGGGCACTGAAGCTTTCTTT.